The 23 T cell receptor beta chains given below trace back to one sample, sequenced in a study of T cells in women clearing cervical HPV infection. The assay was immunoSEQ multiplex PCR, and TCRdb's table has in-frame clones only and misses some. The sample table sets out 13,000 to 15,000 clones. The sequenced material came from blood buffy coat. All receptors derive from a woman between 18 and 70 years old with a cervical HPV16 infection that either progressed to CIN3+ or cleared (not recorded which).

Points on this clone: From the germline J gene comes the end of the CDR3, since the read stops 3 residues before it. The chain uses TRBV6-1 and TRBJ2-2; D possibly corresponds to TRBD1 (6 bases). CDR1 MNHNS and CDR2 SASEGT come from the germline V gene. This CDR3 has 16 residues. Trimming removed 3 bases from V and 7 bases from J, with 18 bases in between. Partial CDR3 DNA: TGTGCCAGCAGTGAGCAAATACAGGGCGTGAACGGGGAG. It codes for CASSEQIQGVNGE. The full CDR3 protein is CASSEQIQGVNGELFF.

This clone is medium-sized by frequency. From the germline J gene comes the end of the CDR3, since the read stops 3 residues before it. The chain carries TRBV6-2 or TRBV6-3 and TRBJ2-5; 7 positions match TRBD1. Germline CDR1 reads MNHEY; CDR2 reads SVGEGT. The CDR3 length is 14 residues. J gave up 0 bases and V 6 bases, and 4 bases lay outside the gene matches. The CDR3 sequence is CASRLGQNQETQYF. The sequenced part of the CDR3 DNA is TGTGCCAGCAGGCTGGGACAGAACCAAGAGACC.

Incomplete CDR3 DNA: TGTGCCAGCAGTTCTAGCGGGGGGGCCACAGATACC. It yields the protein CASSSSGGATDT. The whole CDR3 reads CASSSSGGATDTYTF. This sequence joins TRBV6-2 or TRBV6-3 and TRBJ1-2; TRBD1 is a possible D gene (6 bases). Read data end 3 residues before the CDR3 end; the end is taken from the germline J gene. The CDR3 loop spans 15 amino acids. Germline loops: CDR1 MNHEY, CDR2 SVGEGT.

This clone is medium-sized by frequency. From the germline J gene comes the end of the CDR3, since the read stops 3 residues before it. The chain carries TRBV2 and TRBJ1-2; 9 bases are shared with TRBD1. Germline CDR1 SNHLY, CDR2 FYNNEI. The CDR3 is 15 amino acids. Trimming took 4 bases from V and 4 from J; bases not matched to a gene: 7. CDR3 region: CASSALGQGLYGYTF. The covered CDR3 bases are TGTGCCAGCAGTGCCCTCGGACAGGGGCTCTATGGC.

Points on this clone: Read data end 3 residues before the CDR3 end; the end is taken from the germline J gene. The gene calls are TRBV5-4 and TRBJ1-2; perhaps TRBD1 as D (5 bases). The CDR3 is 15 amino acids. Germline CDR1 is SGHNT and CDR2 is YYREEE (reference sequence). The CDR3 bases that were read are TGTGCCAGCAGCTTGAGCCAGGGCCCTTATGGGGGC. This translates into CASSLSQGPYGG. The entire CDR3 reads CASSLSQGPYGGYTF.

As for this clone: The CDR3 end is not reached by the read, which stops 3 residues before it; the germline J gene fills it in. The V call is TRBV19, the J call TRBJ1-2; TRBD1 matches 7 bases. This CDR3 has 15 amino acids. Germline CDR1 LNHDA, CDR2 SQIVND (reference sequence). The CDR3 spells CASSSTGTRTDTYTF. The part of the CDR3 DNA that was read is TGTGCCAGTAGCTCGACAGGGACTCGCACAGATACC.

About this clone itself: The sequenced fragment ends 3 residues before the CDR3 boundary, so the rest is inferred from the germline J gene. The gene calls are TRBV11-2 and TRBJ2-3; D not resolved. The CDR3 is made up of 12 amino acids. Germline lookup yields CDR1 SGHAT and CDR2 FQNNGV. The covered CDR3 bases are TGTGCCAGCAGCTTAGATGAGGCGGCG. This codes for CASSLDEAA. The entire CDR3 is CASSLDEAAQYF.

A word on this clone: With the read ending 3 residues before the CDR3 end, the germline J gene is used to fill in that end. V and J are TRBV29-1 and TRBJ2-7, with 8 bases matching TRBD1. Germline loops: CDR1 SQVTM, CDR2 ANQGSEA. The CDR3 totals 12 residues. J was trimmed by 5 bases and V by 6 bases; bases with no gene match: 6. The CDR3 spells CSVRTGSDEQYF. The sequenced part of the CDR3 DNA is TGCAGCGTGAGGACAGGGAGCGACGAG.

As concerns this clone: The read comes to an end 3 residues before the CDR3 does, leaving the germline J gene to fill in the end. The rearrangement uses TRBV13 and TRBJ2-7; TRBD2 matches 7 bases. CDR1 and CDR2 from the germline V gene are PRHDT and FYEKMQ (reference sequence). The V segment lost 6 bases and the J segment 0 bases; nucleotides outside the gene matches: 5. This CDR3 is built from 14 residues. CDR3 DNA (partial): TGTGCCAGCAGGTCTAGCGGCAGCTCCTACGAG. Translation: CASRSSGSSYE. The whole CDR3 protein reads CASRSSGSSYEQYF.

By frequency, this clone registers medium-sized. Sequencing ends 3 residues short of the CDR3 end; the germline J gene provides the rest. The V call is TRBV18, the J call TRBJ2-5, with D unresolved. The CDR3 is 13 residues long. Per the germline V gene, CDR1 is KGHSH and CDR2 is LQKENI. The V end was cut by 5 bases, the J end by 0 bases, with 7 bases between. The CDR3 bases that were read are TGTGCCAGCTCATTCCGGGACCAAGAGACC. Translation gives CASSFRDQET. The CDR3 as a whole reads CASSFRDQETQYF.

With regard to this clone: The read terminates 3 residues before the CDR3 end, so the remaining end is supplied by the germline J gene. The genes are TRBV7-9 and TRBJ1-5, with no clear D. V was cut by 5 bases and J by 5 bases, with 13 bases left in between. Germline values: CDR1 SEHNR, CDR2 FQNEAQ (reference sequence). The CDR3 runs to 14 residues. The CDR3 bases that were read are TGTGCCAGCAGCCAGCGGAAGACCGATCAGCCC. The encoded protein is CASSQRKTDQP. The full CDR3 reads CASSQRKTDQPQHF. Combining the CDR3 with reference TRBV7-9 and TRBJ1-5 gives the whole variable domain DTGVSQNPRHKITKRGQNVTFRCDPISEHNRLYWYRQTLGQGPEFLTYFQNEAQLEKSRLLSDRFSAERPKGSFSTLEIQRTEQGDSAMYLCASSQRKTDQPQHFGDGTRLSIL.

About this clone: The read comes to an end 3 residues before the CDR3 does, leaving the germline J gene to fill in the end. The chain uses TRBV7-2 and TRBJ1-5; D is perhaps TRBD1 (6 bases). The CDR3 runs to 15 residues. CDR1 is SGHTA, CDR2 FQGNSA, per germline. The V gene lost 4 bases and the J gene lost 2 bases, with 12 bases spanning the gap. This CDR3 is CASSSGDPRNQPQHF. The sequenced part of the CDR3 DNA is TGTGCCAGCAGCTCAGGGGACCCTCGCAATCAGCCC. Based on the CDR3 plus reference TRBV7-2 and TRBJ1-5, the full variable domain is GAGVSQSPSNKVTEKGKDVELRCDPISGHTALYWYRQSLGQGLEFLIYFQGNSAPDKSGLPSDRFSAERTGGSVSTLTIQRTQQEDSAVYLCASSSGDPRNQPQHFGDGTRLSIL.

Note on this clone: The sequenced fragment ends 3 residues before the CDR3 boundary, so the rest is inferred from the germline J gene. J is TRBJ2-7 and V is TRBV30; a possible D gene is TRBD1 (8 bases). This CDR3 region has 14 residues. Germline V lookup: CDR1 GTSNPN, CDR2 SVGIG (reference sequence). The ends were cut back, 7 bases at V and 2 bases at J, with 18 bases in the middle. CDR3 DNA, as far as it was read: TGTGCCTACCATAATACAGGGGGGGCCTACGAG. Translating gives CAYHNTGGAYE. The CDR3 in full is CAYHNTGGAYEQYF. Combining the CDR3 with reference TRBV30 and TRBJ2-7 gives the whole variable domain SQTIHQWPATLVQPVGSPLSLECTVEGTSNPNLYWYRQAAGRGLQLLFYSVGIGQISSEVPQNLSASRPQDRQFILSSKKLLLSDSGFYLCAYHNTGGAYEQYFGPGTRLTVT.

Concerning this clone itself: Sequencing ends 3 residues short of the CDR3 end; the germline J gene provides the rest. The rearrangement uses TRBV6-1 and TRBJ2-7; D uncertain. The CDR3 loop spans 15 amino acids. Trimming removed 1 base at V and 2 bases at J, with 12 bases between. CDR1 is MNHNS, CDR2 SASEGT, per germline. CDR3 DNA, as far as it was read: TGTGCCAGCAGTGAAGGGCCTCCCACCACCTACGAG. Its translation: CASSEGPPTTYE. The CDR3 as a whole reads CASSEGPPTTYEQYF.

By frequency, this clone registers medium-sized. The CDR3 extends 3 residues past the end of the read, so its final part is completed from the germline J gene. The V call is TRBV2, the J call TRBJ2-3, with D unclear. In germline, CDR1 is SNHLY, CDR2 FYNNEI. The CDR3 runs to 10 residues. Trimming left V 7 bases short and J 4 bases short, with 3 bases between. CDR3 amino acids: CASTPDTQYF. The part of the CDR3 DNA that was read is TGTGCCAGCACTCCAGATACG. The whole variable domain, filled in from reference TRBV2 and TRBJ2-3, reads EPEVTQTPSHQVTQMGQEVILRCVPISNHLYFYWYRQILGQKVEFLVSFYNNEISEKSEIFDDQFSVERPDGSNFTLKIRSTKLEDSAMYFCASTPDTQYFGPGTRLTVL.

Comments on this clone: The DNA ends 3 residues before the CDR3 does, and the rest of the CDR3 is filled in from the germline J gene. This chain uses TRBV19 with TRBJ2-2, with D tentatively TRBD1 (6 bases). The CDR3 totals 14 residues. Germline CDR1 LNHDA, CDR2 SQIVND (reference sequence). The CDR3: CASSMTQGGSPLFF. The sequenced CDR3 bases are TGTGCCAGTAGTATGACACAGGGTGGTTCACCG.

CDR3 DNA (partial): TGTGCCTGGAGTGTAGGGGGACTACGCGAG. Its protein product is CAWSVGGLRE. The full CDR3 sequence reads CAWSVGGLREQYF. The chain links TRBV30 to TRBJ2-7; weak D call: TRBD2 (7 bases). The missing CDR3 end, 3 residues past where the read stops, is filled in from the germline J gene. The V gene lost 0 bases and the J gene lost 6 bases, with 12 bases spanning the gap. The CDR3 contains 13 residues. The V gene's germline CDR1 is GTSNPN and CDR2 SVGIG (reference sequence).

Comments on this clone: The sequence runs out 3 residues before the end of the CDR3; the remainder is reconstructed from the germline J gene. The rearrangement joins TRBV7-3 to TRBJ2-1, with 10 bases that match TRBD2. CDR3 length: 15 amino acids. CDR1 and CDR2 (germline): SGHTA, FQGTGA. J gave up 8 bases and V 5 bases, and 9 bases lay outside the gene matches. The CDR3 DNA, read in part, is TGTGCCAGCAGCCAAAGCGGGGGGGCCGGCCATGAG. Translated: CASSQSGGAGHE. The entire CDR3 sequence reads CASSQSGGAGHEQFF.

Turning to this clone: Read coverage stops 3 residues before the CDR3 terminus; the germline J gene supplies the remainder. This sequence joins TRBV7-9 and TRBJ1-2; D is unclear. CDR1 and CDR2 from the germline V gene are SEHNR and FQNEAQ (reference sequence). This CDR3 contains 15 residues. The CDR3 bases that were read are TGTGCCAGCAGCTTTAGCGGCATCAGCACAGATACC. It translates to CASSFSGISTDT. The full CDR3 reads CASSFSGISTDTYTF.

On this clone itself: The DNA ends 3 residues before the CDR3 does, and the rest of the CDR3 is filled in from the germline J gene. This rearrangement joins TRBV7-3 to TRBJ1-1, with TRBD1 matching over 10 bases. Unmatched junction bases numbered 6, after V lost 4 bases and J lost 1 base. CDR1 is SGHTA, CDR2 FQGTGA, per germline. The CDR3 consists of 16 residues. The CDR3 loop is CASSSTGGGGNTEAFF. CDR3 DNA (partial): TGTGCCAGCAGCTCGACAGGGGGCGGTGGGAACACTGAA.

Note on this clone: The sequenced fragment ends 3 residues before the CDR3 boundary, so the rest is inferred from the germline J gene. The rearrangement uses TRBV19 and TRBJ2-1; D gene uncertain. Trimming took off 0 bases at V and 2 bases at J, with 8 bases between the two ends. This CDR3 has 15 residues. Germline V CDR1 and CDR2: LNHDA, SQIVND (reference sequence). CDR3 bases read: TGTGCCAGTAGTATAGACAGGTCTACCTACAATGAG. It is translated as CASSIDRSTYNE. From start to end, the CDR3 is CASSIDRSTYNEQFF.

About this clone itself: The CDR3 goes on 3 residues after the read ends, and that part is filled in from the germline J gene. The J gene is TRBJ2-1, the V gene TRBV29-1; 12 bases align to TRBD1. J was trimmed by 9 bases and V by 1 base; bases with no gene match: 13. The CDR3 extends over 17 amino acids. Germline V gene sequence: CDR1 SQVTM, CDR2 ANQGSEA. Partial CDR3 DNA: TGCAGCGTTGAAGGGGCGGGACAGGGGGCACCCCGCGGTGAG. Translating gives CSVEGAGQGAPRGE. From start to end, the CDR3 is CSVEGAGQGAPRGEQFF.

Notes on this clone: From the germline J gene comes the end of the CDR3, since the read stops 3 residues before it. This rearrangement joins TRBV30 to TRBJ2-7; tentatively, D is TRBD2 (5 bases). Germline-derived CDR1 and CDR2 are GTSNPN and SVGIG (reference sequence). The CDR3 loop spans 12 amino acids. V was cut by 5 bases and J by 3 bases, with 11 bases left in between. The CDR3 DNA, read in part, is TGTGCCTGGTCTCGGGGATACTACGAG. As protein: CAWSRGYYE. The full CDR3 protein reads CAWSRGYYEQYF. The full variable domain, rest sourced from reference TRBV30 and TRBJ2-7, is SQTIHQWPATLVQPVGSPLSLECTVEGTSNPNLYWYRQAAGRGLQLLFYSVGIGQISSEVPQNLSASRPQDRQFILSSKKLLLSDSGFYLCAWSRGYYEQYFGPGTRLTVT.